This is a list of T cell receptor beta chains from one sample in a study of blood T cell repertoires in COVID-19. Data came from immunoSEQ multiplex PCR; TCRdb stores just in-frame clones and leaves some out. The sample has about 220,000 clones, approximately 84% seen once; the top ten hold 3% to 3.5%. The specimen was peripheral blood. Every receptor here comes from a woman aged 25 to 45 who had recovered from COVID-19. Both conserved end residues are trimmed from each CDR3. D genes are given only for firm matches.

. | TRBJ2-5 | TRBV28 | ASSWGSGVQETQY
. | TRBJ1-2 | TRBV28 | ASSLEVGANYGYT
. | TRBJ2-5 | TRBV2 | ASQAAGETQY
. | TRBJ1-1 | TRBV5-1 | ASSFAGDTEAF
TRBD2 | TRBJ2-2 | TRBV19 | ASSQQKRDWTGELF
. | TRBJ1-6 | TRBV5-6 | ASSSREGILDSPLH
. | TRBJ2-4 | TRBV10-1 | ASSEGTEGDIQY
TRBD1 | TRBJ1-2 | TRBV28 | ASSFGDRGGYT
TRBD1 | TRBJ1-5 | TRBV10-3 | AISESDRVDQPQH
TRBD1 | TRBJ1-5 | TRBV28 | ASSLRTGGNQPQH
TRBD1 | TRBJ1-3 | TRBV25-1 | ASSEYLQGQGNTIY
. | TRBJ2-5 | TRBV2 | ASSLETQETQY
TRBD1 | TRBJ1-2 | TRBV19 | ASSTPFGTGSNYGYT
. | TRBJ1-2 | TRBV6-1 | ASSERAGREGYGYT
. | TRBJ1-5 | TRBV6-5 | ASTGESTNQPQH
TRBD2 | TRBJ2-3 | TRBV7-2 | ASSKAGLADTQY
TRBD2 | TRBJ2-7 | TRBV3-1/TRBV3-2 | ASSQGLAGAFEQY
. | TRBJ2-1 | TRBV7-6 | ASSLMAGGVDEQF
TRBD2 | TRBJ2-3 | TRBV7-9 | ASSLMSGRAQDTQY
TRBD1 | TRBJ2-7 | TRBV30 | AYGQAPREQY
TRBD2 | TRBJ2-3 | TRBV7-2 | ASSFVAGGQGDTQY
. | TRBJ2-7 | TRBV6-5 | ASSYSAGTYEQY
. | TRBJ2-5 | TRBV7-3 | ASAVGAPSSKTQY
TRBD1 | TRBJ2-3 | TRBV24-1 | ATSDPRGGTGVGSTDTQY
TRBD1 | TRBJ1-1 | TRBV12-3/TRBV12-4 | ASSLHRGRAF
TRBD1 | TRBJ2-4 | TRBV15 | ATSRGLTGEDKNIQY
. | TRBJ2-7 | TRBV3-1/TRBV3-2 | ASSQGWGTPSSYEQY
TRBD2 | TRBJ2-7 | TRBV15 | ATSSGSGTFYEQY
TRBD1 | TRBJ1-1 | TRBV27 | ASSFAWGDRGNTEAF
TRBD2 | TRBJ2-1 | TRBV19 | ASRRRASGNEQF
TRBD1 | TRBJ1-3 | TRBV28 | ASSRDRYSGNTIY